This record covers a single T cell receptor beta chain. The germline V and J ends were trimmed by 4 bases and 10 bases, with 7 bases remaining between them. CDR1 is MDHEN and CDR2 is SYDVKM in the germline V gene. The CDR3 is 11 residues long. This sample was taken from a study of CD8 T cells in Susac syndrome. Reverse transcription of roughly 0.5 to 1 ug RNA was performed with random hexamers. Multiplex PCR with immunoSEQ amplified the TCR beta CDR3 across 54 Vbeta and 13 Jbeta. TCRdb processed the immunoSEQ multiplex PCR reads anew with MiXCR; each CDR3 protein has one entry. Of some 100,000 distinct CDR3 sequences detected, roughly 95% appear once; the ten largest clones hold more than 0.08%.

The rearrangement uses TRBV28 and TRBJ1-4; unclear D gene. The sample was CD4+ T cells from PBMCs. This receptor was identified in a human donor in good health. Here the CDR3 reads CASSYPGKLFF. CDR3 DNA: TGTGCCAGCAGTTATCCTGGAAAACTGTTTTTT.